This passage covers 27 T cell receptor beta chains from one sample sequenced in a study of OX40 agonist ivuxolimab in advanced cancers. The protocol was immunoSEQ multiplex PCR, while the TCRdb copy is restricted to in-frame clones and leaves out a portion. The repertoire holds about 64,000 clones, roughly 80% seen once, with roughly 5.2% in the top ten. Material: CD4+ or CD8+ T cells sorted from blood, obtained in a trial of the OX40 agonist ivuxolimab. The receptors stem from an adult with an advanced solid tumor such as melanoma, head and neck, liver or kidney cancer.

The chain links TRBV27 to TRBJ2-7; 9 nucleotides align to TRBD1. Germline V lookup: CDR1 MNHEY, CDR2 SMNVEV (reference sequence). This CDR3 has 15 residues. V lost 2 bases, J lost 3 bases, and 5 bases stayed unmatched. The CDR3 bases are TGTGCCAGCAGTTTACACAGGGGGCATTTCTACGAGCAGTACTTC. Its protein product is CASSLHRGHFYEQYF.

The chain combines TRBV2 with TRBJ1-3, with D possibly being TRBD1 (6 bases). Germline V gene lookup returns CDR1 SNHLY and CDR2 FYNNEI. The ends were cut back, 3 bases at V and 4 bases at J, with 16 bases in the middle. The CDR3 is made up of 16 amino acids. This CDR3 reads CASSEVTGRDGNTIYF. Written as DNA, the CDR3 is TGTGCCAGCAGTGAGGTGACAGGACGCGACGGAAACACCATATATTTT. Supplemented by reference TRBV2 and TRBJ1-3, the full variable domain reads EPEVTQTPSHQVTQMGQEVILRCVPISNHLYFYWYRQILGQKVEFLVSFYNNEISEKSEIFDDQFSVERPDGSNFTLKIRSTKLEDSAMYFCASSEVTGRDGNTIYFGEGSWLTVV.

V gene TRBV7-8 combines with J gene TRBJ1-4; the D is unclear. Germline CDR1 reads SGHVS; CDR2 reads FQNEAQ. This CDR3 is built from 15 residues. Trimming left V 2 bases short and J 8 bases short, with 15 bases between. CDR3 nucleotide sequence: TGTGCCAGCAGCTTAATAGCCGCTCCCCGGGAAAAACTGTTTTTT. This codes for CASSLIAAPREKLFF.

The CDR3 loop reads CASRPPGPKGYTF. DNA of the CDR3: TGTGCCAGCAGACCACCGGGCCCGAAGGGCTACACCTTC. The rearrangement links TRBV11-2 to TRBJ1-2; D remains ambiguous. V lost 6 bases to trimming and J lost 8 bases, with 16 bases between them. This CDR3 is 13 amino acids long. CDR1 and CDR2 from the germline V gene are SGHAT and FQNNGV.

The CDR3 is CASSPLAFEQFF. The CDR3 DNA reads as TGTGCCAGCTCACCGCTAGCGTTTGAGCAGTTCTTC. The J gene is TRBJ2-1, the V gene TRBV18; D perhaps matches TRBD2 (6 bases). Trimming shortened V by 3 bases and J by 9 bases, and 9 bases separated the two germline ends. The CDR3 spans 12 residues. Germline loops: CDR1 KGHSH, CDR2 LQKENI.

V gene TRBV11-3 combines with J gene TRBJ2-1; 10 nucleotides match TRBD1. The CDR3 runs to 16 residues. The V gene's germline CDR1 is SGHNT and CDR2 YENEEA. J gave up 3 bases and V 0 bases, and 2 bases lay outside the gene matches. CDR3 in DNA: TGTGCCAGCAGCTTAGACGGGACAGGGGACTACAATGAGCAGTTCTTC. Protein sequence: CASSLDGTGDYNEQFF.

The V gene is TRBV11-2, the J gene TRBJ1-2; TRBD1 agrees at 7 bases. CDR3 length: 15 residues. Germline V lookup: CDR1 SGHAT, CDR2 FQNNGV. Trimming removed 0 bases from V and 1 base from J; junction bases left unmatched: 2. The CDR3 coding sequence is TGTGCCAGCAGCTTAGACTGGGACAGTAACTATGGCTACACCTTC. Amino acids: CASSLDWDSNYGYTF.

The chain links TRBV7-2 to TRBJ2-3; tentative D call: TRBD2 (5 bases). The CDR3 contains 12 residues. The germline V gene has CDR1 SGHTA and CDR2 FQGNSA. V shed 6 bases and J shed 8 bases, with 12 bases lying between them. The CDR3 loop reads CASSPDSGTQYF. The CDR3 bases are TGTGCCAGCAGTCCGGACTCTGGTACGCAGTATTTT. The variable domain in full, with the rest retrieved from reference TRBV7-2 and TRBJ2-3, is GAGVSQSPSNKVTEKGKDVELRCDPISGHTALYWYRQSLGQGLEFLIYFQGNSAPDKSGLPSDRFSAERTGGSVSTLTIQRTQQEDSAVYLCASSPDSGTQYFGPGTRLTVL.

For the CDR3, the DNA is TGTGCCAGCAGCTCTGGACTAGCGGGGAACAATGAGCAGTTCTTC. Its translation is CASSSGLAGNNEQFF. The V and J genes are TRBV7-7 and TRBJ2-1; TRBD2 agrees at 12 bases. Unmatched junction bases numbered 3, after V lost 4 bases and J lost 5 bases. Germline CDR1 and CDR2: SSHAT and FNYEAQ (reference sequence). The CDR3 totals 15 residues.

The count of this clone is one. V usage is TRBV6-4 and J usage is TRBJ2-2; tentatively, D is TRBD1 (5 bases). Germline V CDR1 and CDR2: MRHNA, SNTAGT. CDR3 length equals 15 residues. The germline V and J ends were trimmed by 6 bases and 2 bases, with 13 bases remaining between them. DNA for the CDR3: TGTGCCAGCAGCCTACAGGCTACAAACACCGGGGAGCTGTTTTTT. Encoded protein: CASSLQATNTGELFF.

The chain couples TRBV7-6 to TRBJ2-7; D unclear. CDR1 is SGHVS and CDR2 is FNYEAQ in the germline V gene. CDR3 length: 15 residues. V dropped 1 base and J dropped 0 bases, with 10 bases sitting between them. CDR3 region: CASSLGARSSYEQYF. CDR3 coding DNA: TGTGCCAGCAGCTTAGGGGCAAGAAGCTCCTACGAGCAGTACTTC.

In nucleotides, the CDR3 is TGTGCCAGCAGTTACGGAGGAGTAGGGAACAATCAGCCCCAGCATTTT. Translated, it gives CASSYGGVGNNQPQHF. V and J are TRBV6-5 and TRBJ1-5; D call uncertain. CDR1 MNHEY and CDR2 SVGAGI come from the germline V gene. The CDR3 runs 16 residues. Trimming cost V 2 bases and J 3 bases, with 14 bases left between them.

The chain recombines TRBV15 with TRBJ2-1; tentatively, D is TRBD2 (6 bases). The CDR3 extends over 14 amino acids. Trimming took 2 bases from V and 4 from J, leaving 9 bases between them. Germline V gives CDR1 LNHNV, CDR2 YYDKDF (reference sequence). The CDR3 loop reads CATSRSGSYNEQFF. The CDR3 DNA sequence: TGTGCCACCAGCAGATCCGGGAGTTACAATGAGCAGTTCTTC.

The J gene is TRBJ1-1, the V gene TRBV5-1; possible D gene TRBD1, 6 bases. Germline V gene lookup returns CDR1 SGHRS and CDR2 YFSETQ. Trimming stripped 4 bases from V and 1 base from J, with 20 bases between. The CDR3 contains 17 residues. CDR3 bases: TGCGCCAGCAGCACAACAGGGAGTTTTAATGAGAACACTGAAGCTTTCTTT. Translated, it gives CASSTTGSFNENTEAFF.

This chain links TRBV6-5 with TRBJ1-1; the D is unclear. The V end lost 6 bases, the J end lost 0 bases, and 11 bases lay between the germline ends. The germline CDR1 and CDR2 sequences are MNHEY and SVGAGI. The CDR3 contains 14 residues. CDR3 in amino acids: CASSPANMNTEAFF. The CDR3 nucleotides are TGTGCCAGCAGCCCGGCAAATATGAACACTGAAGCTTTCTTT.

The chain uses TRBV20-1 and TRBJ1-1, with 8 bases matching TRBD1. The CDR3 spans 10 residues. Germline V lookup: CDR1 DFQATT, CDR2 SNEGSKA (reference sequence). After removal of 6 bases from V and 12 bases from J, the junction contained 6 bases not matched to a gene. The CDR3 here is CSAGQGGSFF. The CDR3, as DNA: TGCAGTGCCGGACAGGGTGGGTCTTTCTTT.

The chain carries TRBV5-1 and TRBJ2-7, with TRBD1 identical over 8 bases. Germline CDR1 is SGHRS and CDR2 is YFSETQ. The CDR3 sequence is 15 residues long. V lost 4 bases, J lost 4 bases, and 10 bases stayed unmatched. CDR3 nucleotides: TGCGCCAGCAGCAATACCGGGACAGGAGGTTACGAGCAGTACTTC. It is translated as CASSNTGTGGYEQYF. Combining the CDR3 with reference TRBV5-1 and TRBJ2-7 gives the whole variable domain KAGVTQTPRYLIKTRGQQVTLSCSPISGHRSVSWYQQTPGQGLQFLFEYFSETQRNKGNFPGRFSGRQFSNSRSEMNVSTLELGDSALYLCASSNTGTGGYEQYFGPGTRLTVT.

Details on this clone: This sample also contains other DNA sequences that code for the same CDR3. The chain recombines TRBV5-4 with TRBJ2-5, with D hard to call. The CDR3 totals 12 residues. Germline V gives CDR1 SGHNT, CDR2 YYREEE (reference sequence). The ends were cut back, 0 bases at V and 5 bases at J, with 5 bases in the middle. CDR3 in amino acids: CASSLGLETQYF. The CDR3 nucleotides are TGTGCCAGCAGCTTGGGCCTGGAGACCCAGTACTTC.

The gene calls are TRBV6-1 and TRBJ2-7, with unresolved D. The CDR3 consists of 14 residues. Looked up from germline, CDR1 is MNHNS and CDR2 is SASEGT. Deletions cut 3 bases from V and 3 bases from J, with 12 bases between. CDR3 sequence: CASSDPGLLYEQYF. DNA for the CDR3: TGTGCCAGCAGTGACCCCGGGCTCCTCTACGAGCAGTACTTC.

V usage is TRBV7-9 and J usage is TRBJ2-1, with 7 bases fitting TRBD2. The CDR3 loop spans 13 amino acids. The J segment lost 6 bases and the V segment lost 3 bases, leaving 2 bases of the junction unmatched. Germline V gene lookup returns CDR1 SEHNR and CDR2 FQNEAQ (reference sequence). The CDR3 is CASSLGGVNEQFF. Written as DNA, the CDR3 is TGTGCCAGCAGCTTGGGAGGGGTCAATGAGCAGTTCTTC.

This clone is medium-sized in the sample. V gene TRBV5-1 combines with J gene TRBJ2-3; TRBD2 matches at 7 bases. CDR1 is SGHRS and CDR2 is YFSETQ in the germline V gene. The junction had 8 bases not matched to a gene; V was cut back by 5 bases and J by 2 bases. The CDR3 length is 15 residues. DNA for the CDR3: TGCGCCAGCAGACTCGGGAGGACCATCACAGATACGCAGTATTTT. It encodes CASRLGRTITDTQYF.

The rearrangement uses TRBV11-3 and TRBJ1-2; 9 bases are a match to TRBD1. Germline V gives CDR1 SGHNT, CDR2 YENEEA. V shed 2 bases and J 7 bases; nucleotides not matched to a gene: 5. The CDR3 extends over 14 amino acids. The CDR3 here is CASSLNRQGVGYTF. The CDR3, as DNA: TGTGCCAGCAGCTTAAATCGACAGGGGGTTGGCTACACCTTC.

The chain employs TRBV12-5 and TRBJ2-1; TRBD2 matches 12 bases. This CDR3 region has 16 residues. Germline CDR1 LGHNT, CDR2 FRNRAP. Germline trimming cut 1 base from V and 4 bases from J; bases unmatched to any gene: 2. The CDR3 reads CASGLGGLAGYNEQFF. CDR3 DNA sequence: TGTGCTAGTGGTTTGGGGGGACTAGCGGGTTACAATGAGCAGTTCTTC.

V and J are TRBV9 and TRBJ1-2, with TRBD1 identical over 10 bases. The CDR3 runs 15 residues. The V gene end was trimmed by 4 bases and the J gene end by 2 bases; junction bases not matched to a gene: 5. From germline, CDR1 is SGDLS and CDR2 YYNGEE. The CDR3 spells CASSPGGQGNYGYTF. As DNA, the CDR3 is TGTGCCAGCAGCCCAGGGGGACAGGGGAACTATGGCTACACCTTC. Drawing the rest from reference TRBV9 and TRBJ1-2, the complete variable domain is DSGVTQTPKHLITATGQRVTLRCSPRSGDLSVYWYQQSLDQGLQFLIQYYNGEERAKGNILERFSAQQFPDLHSELNLSSLELGDSALYFCASSPGGQGNYGYTFGSGTRLTVV.

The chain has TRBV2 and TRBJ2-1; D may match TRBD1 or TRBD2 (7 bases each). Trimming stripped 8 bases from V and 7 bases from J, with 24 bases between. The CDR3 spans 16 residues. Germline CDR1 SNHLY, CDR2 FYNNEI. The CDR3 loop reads CASHRGDKTGNNEQFF. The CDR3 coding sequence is TGTGCCAGCCATCGGGGGGATAAGACAGGGAATAATGAGCAGTTCTTC.

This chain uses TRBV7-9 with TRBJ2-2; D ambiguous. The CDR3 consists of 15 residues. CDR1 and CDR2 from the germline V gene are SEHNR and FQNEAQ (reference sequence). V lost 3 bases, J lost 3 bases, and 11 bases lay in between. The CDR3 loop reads CASSFPLLDTGELFF. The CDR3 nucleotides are TGTGCCAGCAGCTTTCCGCTTTTGGACACCGGGGAGCTGTTTTTT. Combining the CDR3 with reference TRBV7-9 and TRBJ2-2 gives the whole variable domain DTGVSQNPRHKITKRGQNVTFRCDPISEHNRLYWYRQTLGQGPEFLTYFQNEAQLEKSRLLSDRFSAERPKGSFSTLEIQRTEQGDSAMYLCASSFPLLDTGELFFGEGSRLTVL.

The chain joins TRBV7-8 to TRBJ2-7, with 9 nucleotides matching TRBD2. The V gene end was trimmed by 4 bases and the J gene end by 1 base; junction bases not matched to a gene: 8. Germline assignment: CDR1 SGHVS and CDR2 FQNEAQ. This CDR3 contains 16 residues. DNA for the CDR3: TGTGCCAGCAGCTCCCAGCGGGGGGACACTTCCTACGAGCAGTACTTC. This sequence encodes CASSSQRGDTSYEQYF.